The entry below gives a single TCR beta chain sequence along with its context. The antigen it binds to is not known. No much larger clonotype is one base removed from it; base qualities were not supplied. The entire isolated RNA was reverse transcribed using the High Capacity cDNA Reverse Transcription Kit, and thus expressed TCRB transcripts were sequenced. Deep immunoSEQ sequencing was performed on naive, central memory and regulatory T cell samples, with an average of roughly 4 million total reads per sample. After sorted cells were lysed in RLT buffer, RNA was extracted with DNase-treated RNeasy Micro or Mini kits, with the choice depending on cell number. Each cell subset was processed separately to prevent cross-contamination, with patient and healthy donor samples processed together. The immunoSEQ multiplex PCR was used to amplify TCRB sequences from cDNA, generating 87-bp fragments that spanned the CDR3 region. Amplicons were sequenced on the Illumina HiSeq platform. Per the source publication's procedure: Synthetic template baselines were used to correct PCR bias computationally, reads within Hamming distance 2 were collapsed, and singletons that could not be merged were discarded. By aligning reads against IMGT, V, D and J genes, CDR3 length, and insertions or deletions at six rearrangement sites were assigned. Within each subset, clonotype counts were normalized to the number of sorted cells before true diversity and Gini coefficients were calculated with the tcR R package. The overlap coefficient, calculated on TCRB nucleotide sequences, was used to quantify repertoire sharing. TCRdb re-hosts the immuneACCESS table, in-frame sequences only. Its copies lack some clones; in the studies checked, an unresolved V gene accounts for under half of them, and the cause for the rest is not known. The V and J calls and clone size were taken over from that table, and D and trimming were inferred from the DNA. The sample table shows around 41,000 clones, and about 68% are seen once. Approximately 1.6% of the sample is in the top ten clones.

The sample originates from a study of beta chain features in type 1 diabetes (dated by TCRdb to 2016 to 2018). Context from the whole study: Patients and healthy donors did not differ in mean age, gender distribution, total cell number or subset yield. A total of 107,917,701 sorted cells were examined across all samples, and the number of cells per subset was strongly correlated with RNA yield. Regulatory and stem cell-like memory subsets were obtained from only 8 patients and roughly eight healthy donors, while naive and central memory subsets were obtained from all 28 donors. The study compared the TCRB repertoires of sorted circulating CD4+ T cell subsets in recently diagnosed type 1 diabetes patients with those in matched healthy donors. Overall study results and their limits: Only small numbers of individuals were included in the HLA sub-analyses, which left unresolved whether HLA type had any influence on TCRB rearrangement. Patients with type 1 diabetes made fewer insertions and deleted more nucleotides at VDJ recombination sites, implying thymic rearrangement abnormalities. Because cDNA was sequenced instead of genomic DNA, activated cells with high expression could be over-represented, although the groups did not differ in activation or CD3 levels. Shorter templates might be favored by PCR, yet because patient and control samples were amplified and corrected together, any such skew would affect both groups equally. The naive, central memory and regulatory TCRB repertoires appeared to resemble one another more closely among patients than among healthy donors. In all four CD4+ subsets, TCRB CDR3 length was moderately but significantly shorter in type 1 diabetes patients.

A single peripheral blood draw of approximately 100 mL on average was collected from each donor into heparinised tubes. Using a panel that included CD45RO, CCR7, CD25, CD127, CD95 and CD27, naive, central memory, regulatory and stem cell-like memory CD4+ T cells were sorted on a BD FACSAria II. All sorted populations exceeded 95% purity. Right away, PBMCs were isolated by Lymphoprep density gradient centrifugation and were stained directly, with no culture step. So that batch effects would be minimized, each experiment stained and sorted samples in pairs, pairing one healthy donor with one patient. Sequenced material: Tregs from blood. Per the publication, the cell subset or site label means: regulatory CD4+ T cells. This clonotype was obtained from a man aged 25-40 years with type 1 diabetes. Some clones in this sample may be carry-over from other donors' samples.

This receptor carries the CDR3 CASSLLRQGYNSPLHF. The DNA sequence is given as TGTGCCAGCAGCTTATTGCGCCAGGGGTATAATTCACCCCTCCACTTT. The chain uses TRBV7-2 and TRBJ1-6, with a tentative D gene TRBD1 over 6 matching bases. The CDR3 contains 16 residues, cysteine and phenylalanine counted. CDR3 DNA is the only sequence kept; it has 48 bases, read in frame from the first base. V is cut by 2 bases and J by 4 bases, and the space between the germline ends is 12 bases. From the germline V gene, CDR1 is SGHTA and CDR2 is FQGNSA.